The clone carrying this T cell receptor (beta chain) has more than one count but fewer than ten. Germline CDR1 is LNHDA and CDR2 is SQIVND (reference sequence). The CDR3 runs 15 residues. V lost 7 bases, J lost 3 bases, and 8 bases stayed unmatched. The data belong to a study of blood T cell repertoires in COVID-19. Source study methods: Nucleated cell number was recorded as an estimate derived from reference gene primer amplification. Produced via immunoSEQ multiplex PCR; TCRdb's table is partial and in-frame only. V and J calls plus clone size are reproduced from that table; the DNA served to infer D and trimming. The sample holds 55,000 to 85,000 clones; around 87% are singletons and the top ten take around 10%.

The chain has TRBV19 and TRBJ2-2; 7 bases line up with TRBD1. The source is a human donor in a cohort sampled during active COVID-19. Specimen: peripheral blood. CDR3 nucleotides: TGTGCCAGTACCATCCAGGGGGTGGACACCGGGGAGCTGTTTTTT. Translating gives CASTIQGVDTGELFF.